A selection of T cell receptor beta chains follows, all from one sample in a study of radiotherapy plus CTLA-4 blockade in lung cancer. Sequencing was performed with immunoSEQ multiplex PCR; in TCRdb, only in-frame clones are kept and a portion is missing. The sample yields tens of thousands of clones, about 79% seen once. This specimen was peripheral blood, taken from a patient treated with radiotherapy plus ipilimumab. The receptors derive from a human donor with non-small cell lung cancer that progressed on radiotherapy plus ipilimumab. Each CDR3 is given with its conserved first and last residue. D genes are given only for firm matches. The size entry is marked missing in some rows and otherwise reads once, few, many or a size class.

J: TRBJ1-1; size: once; D: TRBD1; V: TRBV5-6; DNA: TGTGCCAGCTTCCGAGACAGGGGTATTCGGAACACTGAAGCTTTCTTT; CDR3: CASFRDRGIRNTEAFF
J: TRBJ2-4; size: NA; D: NA; V: TRBV7-9; DNA: TGTGCCAGCAGCTTCGGAAGGGGCATTCAGTACTTC; CDR3: CASSFGRGIQYF
J: TRBJ1-6; size: NA; D: NA; V: TRBV18; DNA: TGTGCCAGCTCTGACACCAGGGATTCACCCCTCCACTTT; CDR3: CASSDTRDSPLHF
J: TRBJ2-5; size: NA; D: NA; V: TRBV25-1; DNA: TGTGCCAGCAGAATGACCCCCGGGGAGACCCAGTACTTC; CDR3: CASRMTPGETQYF
J: TRBJ1-1; size: NA; D: NA; V: TRBV19; DNA: TGTGCCAGTTCGACCACGGGACTATTAGACGTGAACACTGAAGCTTTCTTT; CDR3: CASSTTGLLDVNTEAFF
J: TRBJ2-3; size: NA; D: NA; V: TRBV2; DNA: TGTGCCAGCAGTGCCCTCACTAGCACAGATACGCAGTATTTT; CDR3: CASSALTSTDTQYF
J: TRBJ2-2; size: once; D: NA; V: TRBV5-6; DNA: TGTGCCAGCAGCGGGTGGGGCAACACCGGGGAGCTGTTTTTT; CDR3: CASSGWGNTGELFF
J: TRBJ1-5; size: NA; D: NA; V: TRBV7-2; DNA: TGTGCCAGCAGCTTGAGGGAGTCAGGGGGCAATCAGCCCCAGCATTTT; CDR3: CASSLRESGGNQPQHF
J: TRBJ2-7; size: NA; D: TRBD2; V: TRBV28; DNA: TGTGCCAGCAGAACGGGGGGGGATGGCTACGAGCAGTACTTC; CDR3: CASRTGGDGYEQYF
J: TRBJ2-7; size: NA; D: TRBD1; V: TRBV9; DNA: TGTGCCAGCAGCAAAGACAGGGTCCACGAGCAGTACTTC; CDR3: CASSKDRVHEQYF
J: TRBJ2-1; size: once; D: NA; V: TRBV4-3; DNA: TGCGCCAGCAGCCAAGAGCAGGGGAACTCCTACAATGAGCAGTTCTTC; CDR3: CASSQEQGNSYNEQFF
J: TRBJ1-4; size: few; D: NA; V: TRBV6-6; DNA: TGTGCCAGCAGCCTCGGGGAGATCCTGTTTTTT; CDR3: CASSLGEILFF
J: TRBJ1-5; size: NA; D: TRBD1; V: TRBV27; DNA: TGTGCCAGCGGGCCCGTGGACAGGGTGGGCGTCAATCAGCCCCAGCATTTT; CDR3: CASGPVDRVGVNQPQHF
J: TRBJ1-1; size: NA; D: NA; V: TRBV15; DNA: TGTGCCACCAGCAGAGATAAGGGGCCGAACACTGAAGCTTTCTTT; CDR3: CATSRDKGPNTEAFF
J: TRBJ2-7; size: NA; D: NA; V: TRBV2; DNA: TGTGCCAGCGAAGCCGAACCGACTAGTTACGAGCAGTACTTC; CDR3: CASEAEPTSYEQYF
J: TRBJ1-2; size: NA; D: NA; V: TRBV4-3; DNA: TGCGCCAGCAGCCAAGAGAGGGGTGGGGGCTACACCTTC; CDR3: CASSQERGGGYTF
J: TRBJ2-1; size: NA; D: NA; V: TRBV5-1; DNA: TGCGCCAGCAGGACGGGACTCCCGAGCTCCTACAATGAGCAGTTCTTC; CDR3: CASRTGLPSSYNEQFF
J: TRBJ2-5; size: NA; D: NA; V: TRBV11-3; DNA: TGTGCCAGCAGCTTAGTACTAGGGGAGACCCAGTACTTC; CDR3: CASSLVLGETQYF
J: TRBJ2-1; size: NA; D: TRBD2; V: TRBV9; DNA: TGTGCCAGCGGGAGGAATAGCGGGAGGGCTGGGCACAATGAGCAGTTCTTC; CDR3: CASGRNSGRAGHNEQFF
J: TRBJ1-4; size: NA; D: NA; V: TRBV30; DNA: TGTGCCTGGAGCCTTCGGACATACAATGAAAAACTGTTTTTT; CDR3: CAWSLRTYNEKLFF
J: TRBJ2-5; size: once; D: TRBD2; V: TRBV5-1; DNA: TGCGCCAGCAGCCCGACTAGCGGGGCGCTTTCGGCCCAGTACTTC; CDR3: CASSPTSGALSAQYF
J: TRBJ1-1; size: NA; D: TRBD1; V: TRBV5-1; DNA: TGCGCCAGCAGCTTGGCACCAGGACAGGGGGCGAGGACTGAAGCTTTCTTT; CDR3: CASSLAPGQGARTEAFF
J: TRBJ1-1; size: once; D: NA; V: TRBV19; DNA: TGTGCCAGTAGTAGGGCGACAGGACCGAACACTGAAGCTTTCTTT; CDR3: CASSRATGPNTEAFF
J: TRBJ2-1; size: NA; D: TRBD2; V: TRBV5-8; DNA: TGTGCCAGCAGCGGGGGACTAGTCAATGAGCAGTTCTTC; CDR3: CASSGGLVNEQFF
J: TRBJ2-1; size: NA; D: TRBD1; V: TRBV7-2; DNA: TGTGCCAGCAGCTTGAGGGGGCAGAATGAGCAGTTCTTC; CDR3: CASSLRGQNEQFF
J: TRBJ1-2; size: NA; D: NA; V: TRBV6-1; DNA: TGTGCCAGCAGTGAAAGCATAGCAGCGGGGGGGGACTATGGCTACACCTTC; CDR3: CASSESIAAGGDYGYTF
J: TRBJ1-1; size: NA; D: NA; V: TRBV7-6; DNA: TGTGCCAGCAGCTTAGGGCACAGTTGGGTGGTTGGGACTGAAGCTTTCTTT; CDR3: CASSLGHSWVVGTEAFF
J: TRBJ1-2; size: few; D: NA; V: TRBV15; DNA: TGTGCCACCAGCAGAGAGAGGGGCCTCTATGGCTACACCTTC; CDR3: CATSRERGLYGYTF
J: TRBJ2-7; size: few; D: NA; V: TRBV5-8; DNA: TGTGCCAGCAGTTCCGGGACCTATGCCTCCTACGAGCAGTACTTC; CDR3: CASSSGTYASYEQYF
J: TRBJ2-5; size: NA; D: TRBD2; V: TRBV6-5; DNA: TGTGCCAGCAGTTCGGCGGGAGAAGAGACCCAGTACTTC; CDR3: CASSSAGEETQYF
J: TRBJ1-6; size: once; D: NA; V: TRBV6-1; DNA: TGTGCCAGCAGATCCGGGACCTCACCCCTCCACTTT; CDR3: CASRSGTSPLHF
J: TRBJ2-7; size: NA; D: NA; V: TRBV7-9; DNA: TGTGCCAGCAGCTTAGACCGCAATCCCTACGAGCAGTACTTC; CDR3: CASSLDRNPYEQYF
J: TRBJ1-1; size: NA; D: TRBD1; V: TRBV4-1; DNA: TGCGCCAGCAGCCAAGAGGGCAGGGGGATGACTGAAGCTTTCTTT; CDR3: CASSQEGRGMTEAFF
J: TRBJ1-2; size: NA; D: NA; V: TRBV6-1; DNA: TGTGCCAGCAGTGAATCGGGGGGACCGAGTGGTGGCTACACCTTC; CDR3: CASSESGGPSGGYTF
J: TRBJ2-3; size: NA; D: NA; V: TRBV5-1; DNA: TGCGCCAGCAGCTTGTCAAGTCCCACAGATACGCAGTATTTT; CDR3: CASSLSSPTDTQYF
J: TRBJ2-1; size: NA; D: TRBD2; V: TRBV10-3; DNA: TGTGCCATCAAAGCGGGACTAGCGGGAGGCGGGCCCTACAATGAGCAGTTCTTC; CDR3: CAIKAGLAGGGPYNEQFF
J: TRBJ2-3; size: NA; D: NA; V: TRBV18; DNA: TGTGCCAGCTCTCAGGGGGGCGTAAGCACAGATACGCAGTATTTT; CDR3: CASSQGGVSTDTQYF
J: TRBJ2-7; size: NA; D: NA; V: TRBV6-5; DNA: TGTGCCAGCAGCTTCAGGGGGGCCGAGCAGTACTTC; CDR3: CASSFRGAEQYF
J: TRBJ2-5; size: NA; D: NA; V: TRBV5-6; DNA: TGTGCCAGCAGTCTGTCCAGGGAGGAGTATAGGGAGACCCAGTACTTC; CDR3: CASSLSREEYRETQYF
J: TRBJ2-1; size: NA; D: TRBD1; V: TRBV28; DNA: TGTGCCAGCAGTCCCCAGGGGGCGGCTTACAATGAGCAGTTCTTC; CDR3: CASSPQGAAYNEQFF
J: TRBJ2-5; size: few; D: TRBD2; V: TRBV28; DNA: TGTGCCAGCAGGGGGGGACTAGCGGGAGAGACCCAGTACTTC; CDR3: CASRGGLAGETQYF
J: TRBJ2-7; size: NA; D: TRBD1; V: TRBV27; DNA: TGTGCCAGCAGCACCCAGGGGGCGAGGTCCTACGAGCAGTACTTC; CDR3: CASSTQGARSYEQYF
J: TRBJ2-7; size: NA; D: NA; V: TRBV28; DNA: TGTGCCAGCAGTTTAGAGGGTATCACGCAGTACTTC; CDR3: CASSLEGITQYF
J: TRBJ2-7; size: NA; D: NA; V: TRBV23-1; DNA: TGCGCCAGCAGGGGGACGGGGGAGCTCTACGAGCAGTACTTC; CDR3: CASRGTGELYEQYF
J: TRBJ2-7; size: NA; D: TRBD2; V: TRBV7-9; DNA: TGTGCCAGCAGCTGGTTGACTAGCGGGAGGGGGGTCCCCTCCTACGAGCAGTACTTC; CDR3: CASSWLTSGRGVPSYEQYF
J: TRBJ2-1; size: NA; D: NA; V: TRBV6-5; DNA: TGTGCCAGCAGGGTCCTAGCATATTCCTACAATGAGCAGTTCTTC; CDR3: CASRVLAYSYNEQFF
J: TRBJ1-3; size: NA; D: NA; V: TRBV19; DNA: TGTGCCAGTAGTGTACAGGGTTTTGCTGGAAACACCATATATTTT; CDR3: CASSVQGFAGNTIYF
J: TRBJ2-2; size: NA; D: NA; V: TRBV4-3; DNA: TGCGCCAGCAGCCAAGATTGGGGGAACACCGGGGAGCTGTTTTTT; CDR3: CASSQDWGNTGELFF
J: TRBJ1-4; size: few; D: NA; V: TRBV30; DNA: TGTGCCTGGAGCGAGGGGCCGAAAGGGGCTGAAAAACTGTTTTTT; CDR3: CAWSEGPKGAEKLFF
J: TRBJ1-2; size: NA; D: NA; V: TRBV7-8; DNA: TGTGCCAGCAGCTCTCTTAAGACGACGGATGGCTACACCTTC; CDR3: CASSSLKTTDGYTF
J: TRBJ1-2; size: NA; D: TRBD1; V: TRBV7-2; DNA: TGTGCCAGCAGCTTATCGGTTGGACAGGGTTCGGGCTACACCTTC; CDR3: CASSLSVGQGSGYTF